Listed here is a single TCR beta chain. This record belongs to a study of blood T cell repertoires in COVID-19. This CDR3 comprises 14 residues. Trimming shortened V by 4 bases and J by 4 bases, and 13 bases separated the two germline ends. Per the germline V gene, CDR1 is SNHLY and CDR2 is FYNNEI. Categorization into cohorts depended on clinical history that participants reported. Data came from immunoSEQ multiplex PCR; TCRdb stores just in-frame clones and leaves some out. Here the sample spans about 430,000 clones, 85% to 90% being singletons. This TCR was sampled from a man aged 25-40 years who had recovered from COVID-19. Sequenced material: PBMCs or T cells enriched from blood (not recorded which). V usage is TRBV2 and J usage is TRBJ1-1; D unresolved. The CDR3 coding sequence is TGTGCCAGCAGTGGCTTGGAGGTGGGCACTGAAGCTTTCTTT. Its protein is CASSGLEVGTEAFF.